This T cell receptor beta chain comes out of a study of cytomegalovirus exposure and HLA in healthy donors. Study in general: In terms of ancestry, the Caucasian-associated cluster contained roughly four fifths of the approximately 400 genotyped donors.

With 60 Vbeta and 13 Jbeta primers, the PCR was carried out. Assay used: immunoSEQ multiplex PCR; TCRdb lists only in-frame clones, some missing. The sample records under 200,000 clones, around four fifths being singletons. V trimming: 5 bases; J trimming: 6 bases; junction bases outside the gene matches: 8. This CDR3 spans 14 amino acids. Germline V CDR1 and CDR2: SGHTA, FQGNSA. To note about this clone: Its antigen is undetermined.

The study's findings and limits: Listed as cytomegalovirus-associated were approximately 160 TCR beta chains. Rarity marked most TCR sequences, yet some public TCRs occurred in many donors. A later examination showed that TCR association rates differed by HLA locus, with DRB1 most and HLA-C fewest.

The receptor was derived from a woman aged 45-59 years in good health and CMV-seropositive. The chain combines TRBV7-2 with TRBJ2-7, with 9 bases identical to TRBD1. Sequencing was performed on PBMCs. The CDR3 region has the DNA TGTGCCAGCAGCATAGGACAGGGGCCTCTCGAGCAGTACTTC. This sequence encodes CASSIGQGPLEQYF.